These 2 T cell receptor beta chains share one sample of origin, sequenced in a study of glioma-infiltrating T cells after dendritic cell vaccination. Here immunoSEQ multiplex PCR was the method, and the copy in TCRdb shows in-frame clones only, minus some. The profile covers about 92,000 clones, with approximately 84% appearing a single time and more than 15% taken by the ten largest. This sample comprised blood, obtained before dendritic cell vaccination. These receptors all come from a human donor with glioblastoma.

This chain connects TRBV6-5 to TRBJ1-1; D uncertain. This CDR3 has 14 residues. The germline V and J ends were trimmed by 0 bases and 1 base, with 6 bases remaining between them. The germline V gene encodes CDR1 MNHEY and CDR2 SVGAGI. CDR3 loop: CASSYSRSNTEAFF. The CDR3, as DNA: TGTGCCAGCAGTTACTCGAGATCGAACACTGAAGCTTTCTTT.

CDR3 nucleotides: TGTGCCAGTAGTTTCGTCGGGGACAATGAGCAGTTCTTC. Translation: CASSFVGDNEQFF. The chain combines TRBV19 with TRBJ2-1, with D perhaps matching TRBD2 (5 bases). V lost 5 bases, J lost 5 bases, and 10 bases lay in between. CDR3 length equals 13 residues. Germline V gives CDR1 LNHDA, CDR2 SQIVND (reference sequence).